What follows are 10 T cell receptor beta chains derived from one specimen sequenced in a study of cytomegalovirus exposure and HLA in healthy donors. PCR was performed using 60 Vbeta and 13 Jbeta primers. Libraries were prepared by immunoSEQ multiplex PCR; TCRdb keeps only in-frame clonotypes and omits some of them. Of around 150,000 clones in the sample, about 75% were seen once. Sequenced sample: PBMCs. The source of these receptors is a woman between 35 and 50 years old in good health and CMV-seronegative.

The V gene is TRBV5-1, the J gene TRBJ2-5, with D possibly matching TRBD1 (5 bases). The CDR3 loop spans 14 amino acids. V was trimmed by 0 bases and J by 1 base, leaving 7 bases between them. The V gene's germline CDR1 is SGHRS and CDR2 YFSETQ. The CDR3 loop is CASSLGQTQETQYF. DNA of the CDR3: TGCGCCAGCAGCTTGGGACAGACCCAAGAGACCCAGTACTTC. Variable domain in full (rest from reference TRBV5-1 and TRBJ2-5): KAGVTQTPRYLIKTRGQQVTLSCSPISGHRSVSWYQQTPGQGLQFLFEYFSETQRNKGNFPGRFSGRQFSNSRSEMNVSTLELGDSALYLCASSLGQTQETQYFGPGTRLLVL.

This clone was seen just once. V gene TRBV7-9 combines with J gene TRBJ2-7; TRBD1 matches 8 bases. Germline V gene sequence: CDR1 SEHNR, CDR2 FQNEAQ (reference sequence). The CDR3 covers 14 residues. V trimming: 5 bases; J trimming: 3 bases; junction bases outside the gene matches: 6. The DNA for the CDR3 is TGTGCCAGCAGCCTCGGGACAGGTTACTACGAGCAGTACTTC. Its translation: CASSLGTGYYEQYF.

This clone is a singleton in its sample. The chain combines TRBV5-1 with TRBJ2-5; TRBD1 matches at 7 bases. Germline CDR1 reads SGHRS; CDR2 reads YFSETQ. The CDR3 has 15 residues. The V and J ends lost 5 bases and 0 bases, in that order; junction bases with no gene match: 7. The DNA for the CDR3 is TGCGCCAGCAGTCCGGGACAGACCTACCAAGAGACCCAGTACTTC. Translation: CASSPGQTYQETQYF.

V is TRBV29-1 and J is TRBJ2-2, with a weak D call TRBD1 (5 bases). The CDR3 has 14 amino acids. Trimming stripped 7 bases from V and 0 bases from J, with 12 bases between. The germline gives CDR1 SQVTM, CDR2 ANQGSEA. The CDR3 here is CSAQYRTNTGELFF. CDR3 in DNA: TGCAGCGCCCAGTACAGGACGAACACCGGGGAGCTGTTTTTT.

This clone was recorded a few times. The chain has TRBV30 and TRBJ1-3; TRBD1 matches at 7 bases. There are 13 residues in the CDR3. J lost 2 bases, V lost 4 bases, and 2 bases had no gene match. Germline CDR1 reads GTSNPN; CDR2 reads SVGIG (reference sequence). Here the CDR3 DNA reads TGTGCCTGGAAGGGGGCTGCTGGAAACACCATATATTTT. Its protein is CAWKGAAGNTIYF.

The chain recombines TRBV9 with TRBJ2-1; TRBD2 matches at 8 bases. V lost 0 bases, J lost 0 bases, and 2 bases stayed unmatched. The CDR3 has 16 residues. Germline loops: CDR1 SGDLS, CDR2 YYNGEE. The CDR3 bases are TGTGCCAGCAGCGTAGCTACTAGCGGCTCCTACAATGAGCAGTTCTTC. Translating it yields CASSVATSGSYNEQFF.

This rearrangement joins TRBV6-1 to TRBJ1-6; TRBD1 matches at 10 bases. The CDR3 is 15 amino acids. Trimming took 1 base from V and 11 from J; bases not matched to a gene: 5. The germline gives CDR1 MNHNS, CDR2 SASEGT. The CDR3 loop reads CASSEVGDRGTPLHF. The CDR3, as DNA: TGTGCCAGCAGTGAAGTGGGGGACAGGGGTACACCCCTCCACTTT.

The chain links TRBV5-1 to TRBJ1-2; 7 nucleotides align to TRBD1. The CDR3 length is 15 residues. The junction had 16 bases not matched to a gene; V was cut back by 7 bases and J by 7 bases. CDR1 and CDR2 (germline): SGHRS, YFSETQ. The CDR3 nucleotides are TGCGCCAGCGGAACTGACAGGGCCTCAAATTCTGGCTACACCTTC. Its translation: CASGTDRASNSGYTF. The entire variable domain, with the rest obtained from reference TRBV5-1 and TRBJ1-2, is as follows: KAGVTQTPRYLIKTRGQQVTLSCSPISGHRSVSWYQQTPGQGLQFLFEYFSETQRNKGNFPGRFSGRQFSNSRSEMNVSTLELGDSALYLCASGTDRASNSGYTFGSGTRLTVV.

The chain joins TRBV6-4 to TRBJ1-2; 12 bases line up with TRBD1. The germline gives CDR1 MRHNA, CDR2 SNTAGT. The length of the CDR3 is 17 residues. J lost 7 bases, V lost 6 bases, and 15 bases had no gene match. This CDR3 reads CASRGPGTGGRGAGYTF. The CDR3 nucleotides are TGTGCCAGCAGAGGCCCCGGGACAGGGGGCAGAGGCGCTGGCTACACCTTC.

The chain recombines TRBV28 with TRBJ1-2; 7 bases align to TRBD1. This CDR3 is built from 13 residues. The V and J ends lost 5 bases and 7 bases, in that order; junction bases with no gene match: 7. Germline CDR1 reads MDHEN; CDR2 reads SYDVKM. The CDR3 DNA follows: TGTGCCAGCAGTCCTGACAGGGTTGGTGGCTACACCTTC. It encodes CASSPDRVGGYTF.